Listed here are 5 T cell receptor beta chains from one sample, sequenced in a study of T cell repertoires in ileal Crohn's disease. The repertoire was sequenced with immunoSEQ multiplex PCR; TCRdb's copy has only in-frame clones and lacks some. The table shows tens of thousands of clones, with 85% to 90% occurring only once. Time point defined: neoterminal ileum biopsy at postoperative endoscopy, about 6 months after surgery. The material sequenced was ileal tissue. These receptors came from an adult with Crohn's disease.

This chain joins TRBV5-4 and TRBJ1-2; D remains ambiguous. Trimming stripped 0 bases from V and 5 bases from J, with 11 bases between. The germline CDR1 and CDR2 sequences are SGHNT and YYREEE (reference sequence). This CDR3 spans 14 amino acids. The CDR3 reads CASSLGQSLYGYTF. In nucleotides, the CDR3 is TGTGCCAGCAGCTTGGGGCAGTCCCTTTATGGCTACACCTTC.

The chain is built from TRBV5-1 and TRBJ1-5, with D uncertain. The CDR3 consists of 14 residues. Trimming removed 4 bases at V and 0 bases at J, with 8 bases between. Germline V gene sequence: CDR1 SGHRS, CDR2 YFSETQ. The CDR3 nucleotides are TGCGCCAGCAGCGAGGGAAATAGCAATCAGCCCCAGCATTTT. Translated, it gives CASSEGNSNQPQHF.

The chain is built from TRBV7-9 and TRBJ1-2; D is unresolved. The ends were cut back, 7 bases at V and 8 bases at J, with 14 bases in the middle. The CDR3 has 12 residues. The germline V gene encodes CDR1 SEHNR and CDR2 FQNEAQ (reference sequence). The CDR3 bases are TGTGCCAGCACCGGAGCGGGAGGGGGCTACACCTTC. This encodes CASTGAGGGYTF.

This clone was found a few times. The rearrangement joins TRBV2 to TRBJ1-1; D is unresolved. The length of the CDR3 is 12 residues. V shed 6 bases and J shed 1 base, with 6 bases lying between them. Germline CDR1 SNHLY, CDR2 FYNNEI. CDR3 amino acids: CASRQENTEAFF. In DNA, the CDR3 is TGTGCCAGCAGGCAGGAGAACACTGAAGCTTTCTTT.

The V gene is TRBV28, the J gene TRBJ2-5, with D perhaps TRBD2 (5 bases). Germline CDR1 is MDHEN and CDR2 is SYDVKM. Between the trimmed V and J ends, which lost 10 bases and 0 bases, there was a span of 9 bases. The CDR3 runs 12 residues. CDR3 residues: CATEADQETQYF. CDR3 DNA: TGTGCCACGGAGGCGGACCAAGAGACCCAGTACTTC.